The T cell receptor (beta chain) described here comes from a study of long-term antiretroviral therapy in people with HIV. General study findings and limits: The repertoire was dominated at all time points by clones expanded before ART.

At survey level, the immunoSEQ assay was run in its v3.0 version. What sequencing targeted per sample was roughly 40,000-50,000 T-cell genomes. This table comes from immunoSEQ multiplex PCR, and its TCRdb copy is limited to in-frame clones, with some not included. The repertoire holds about 25,000 clones, with approximately 88% as singletons. Of note for this clone: The antigen is not known.

At minimum, one pre-ART and two post-ART PBMC samples were obtained from each donor. Per germline, CDR1 SGHVS and CDR2 FNYEAQ. V shed 5 bases and J 0 bases; nucleotides not matched to a gene: 4. This CDR3 contains 17 residues. Sequencing was performed on unsorted PBMCs, taken approximately 4.5 years after starting antiretroviral therapy. J is TRBJ2-6 and V is TRBV7-6; 10 bases are shared with TRBD1. This clonotype was obtained from a man younger than 40 with HIV. The CDR3 bases are TGTGCCAGCAGCCTGACAGGGGGCACCTCTGGGGCCAACGTCCTGACTTTC. Translating gives CASSLTGGTSGANVLTF.